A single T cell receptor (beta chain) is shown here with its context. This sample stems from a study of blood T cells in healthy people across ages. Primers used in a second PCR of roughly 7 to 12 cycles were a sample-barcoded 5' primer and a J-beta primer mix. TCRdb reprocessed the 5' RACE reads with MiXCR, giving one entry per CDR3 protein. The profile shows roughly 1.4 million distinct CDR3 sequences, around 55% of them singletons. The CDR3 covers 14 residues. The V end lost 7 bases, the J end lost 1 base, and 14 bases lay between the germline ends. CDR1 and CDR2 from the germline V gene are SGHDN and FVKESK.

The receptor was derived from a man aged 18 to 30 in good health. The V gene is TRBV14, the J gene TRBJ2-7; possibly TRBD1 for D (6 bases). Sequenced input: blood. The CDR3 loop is CASNIWGLSYEQYF. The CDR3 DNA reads TGTGCCAGCAACATTTGGGGGCTTTCCTACGAGCAGTACTTC.